This TCR beta chain was recorded in a study of naive and memory T cell subsets. Study conclusions and caveats: The RNA method is potentially sensitive to activation and differentiation changes.

Amplification of ligated cDNA took four PCR rounds with SP2 and nested alpha and beta constant primers. TCRdb analysed the 5' RACE reads with MiXCR anew, one entry per CDR3 protein. The table lists approximately 49,000 distinct CDR3 sequences, approximately 4.5% of them singletons. Comments on this clonotype: Its antigen is not known.

An oligonucleotide containing a UMI was ligated to the 3' end of TCR cDNA. Whole-blood samples were approximately 2.6 ml of peripheral blood from healthy adult volunteers. Input was about 1 to 1,100 ng of DNase-treated total RNA without cell sorting. The germline gives CDR1 SGHNT, CDR2 YENEEA. V shed 5 bases and J 4 bases; nucleotides not matched to a gene: 7. The CDR3 has 16 amino acids. The sequence was obtained from a female donor in good health. The V gene is TRBV11-3, the J gene TRBJ2-2; TRBD2 agrees at 10 bases. As DNA, the CDR3 is TGTGCCAGCAGCGCTAGCGGGAGTCATGGCACCGGGGAGCTGTTTTTT. This codes for CASSASGSHGTGELFF. The full variable domain, its missing parts supplied by reference TRBV11-3 and TRBJ2-2, is EAGVVQSPRYKIIEKKQPVAFWCNPISGHNTLYWYLQNLGQGPELLIRYENEEAVDDSQLPKDRFSAERLKGVDSTLKIQPAELGDSAVYLCASSASGSHGTGELFFGEGSRLTVL.